Listed here is a single TCR beta chain. Original processing methods: Quantification of nucleated cells was approximated via reference gene primer amplification. The assay was immunoSEQ multiplex PCR, and TCRdb's table has in-frame clones only and misses some. The V and J calls and clone size were taken over from that table, and D and trimming were inferred from the DNA. The top ten hold more than 2% of the sample, which has over 25,000 clones, 90% to 95% seen once. This sample stems from a study of blood T cell repertoires in COVID-19. Study-wide context: Some COVID-19 samples were acute and others convalescent; all came from the United States, Italy and Spain. The cDNA or gDNA used as material had been derived from T cells, B-cell-depleted T cells, or PBMCs.

The CDR3 is 18 residues long. V was clipped by 2 bases and J by 2 bases; unmatched bases: 13. Germline-derived CDR1 and CDR2 are MNHEY and SMNVEV (reference sequence). The chain couples TRBV27 to TRBJ2-7; 9 positions agree with TRBD2. This TCR derives from a man aged 45 to 65 with active COVID-19. Sequencing was done on a sample of peripheral blood. CDR3: CASSLIPPGTSRPYEQYF. As DNA, the CDR3 is TGTGCCAGCAGTTTAATCCCCCCCGGGACTAGCCGTCCCTACGAGCAGTACTTC.